Sequencing of this TCR beta chain was carried out in a study of blood T cell repertoires in COVID-19. Study details: Acute and convalescent COVID-19 samples came from the United States, Italy and Spain. T cells, B-cell-depleted T cells, or PBMCs supplied cDNA or gDNA.

Losses at the gene ends were 5 bases for V and 4 bases for J; bases not matched to a gene: 8. The germline CDR1 and CDR2 sequences are MNHEY and SMNVEV (reference sequence). This CDR3 spans 16 amino acids. This clone is a singleton in its sample. In the original analysis: How many nucleated cells were present was estimated from reference gene primer amplification. Only in-frame clones appear in the TCRdb table, and some are missing; sequencing was by immunoSEQ multiplex PCR. The DNA was the basis for D and trimming; V, J and clone size are from that table. Of around 57,000 clones in the sample, about 87% are singletons; the top ten hold more than 6.5%.

The gene calls are TRBV27 and TRBJ2-1; 10 bases are a match to TRBD2. Sequencing was done on a sample of peripheral blood. The sequence was obtained from a human donor with active COVID-19. The donor label of this sample is uncertain. The CDR3, as DNA: TGTGCCAGCAGTCCCCAACTAGCGGGAAGGTACAATGAGCAGTTCTTC. This translates into CASSPQLAGRYNEQFF.